Below, 21 T cell receptor beta chains from the same sample are listed, as sequenced in a study of T cell responses to AZD1222 COVID-19 vaccine. The table came from immunoSEQ multiplex PCR; TCRdb's copy has only in-frame clones and leaves some out. This table holds around 70,000 clones, 70% to 90% found once. Sequencing used peripheral blood, obtained 28 days after the second AZD1222 dose. These receptors were obtained from an adult who received the AZD1222 COVID-19 vaccine.

This clone was seen only a few times. The chain joins TRBV30 to TRBJ1-1; TRBD1 is a possible D gene (5 bases). V was clipped by 0 bases and J by 0 bases, with 14 bases between them. The CDR3 runs 16 residues. Germline CDR1 is GTSNPN and CDR2 is SVGIG (reference sequence). The CDR3 sequence: CAWSVVGRGLNTEAFF. In DNA form, the CDR3 reads TGTGCCTGGAGTGTAGTCGGTAGGGGATTGAACACTGAAGCTTTCTTT.

The gene calls are TRBV5-6 and TRBJ1-6; a weak D match, TRBD1 (6 bases). CDR3 length: 15 residues. Trimming took 3 bases from V and 7 from J, leaving 14 bases between them. From germline, CDR1 is SGHDT and CDR2 YYEEEE. Here the CDR3 reads CASSYQDGGNSPLHF. In DNA form, the CDR3 reads TGTGCCAGCAGCTACCAGGACGGGGGCAATTCACCCCTCCACTTT.

The chain couples TRBV19 to TRBJ2-7; 7 nucleotides line up with TRBD2. With V trimmed by 3 bases and J by 4 bases, 9 bases remained unmatched. Germline V gene lookup returns CDR1 LNHDA and CDR2 SQIVND (reference sequence). The CDR3 runs 15 residues. The CDR3, as DNA: TGTGCCAGTAGTATGCAGGGCGGCGGGAGATACGAGCAGTACTTC. Amino acid sequence: CASSMQGGGRYEQYF.

J is TRBJ1-2 and V is TRBV7-2; 7 bases agree with TRBD1. V gave up 8 bases and J gave up 5 bases; unmatched junction bases: 8. This CDR3 spans 13 amino acids. Per the germline V gene, CDR1 is SGHTA and CDR2 is FQGNSA. The CDR3 DNA reads as TGTGCCAGCCGGGACAGACGGAATTATGGCTACACCTTC. This translates into CASRDRRNYGYTF.

This sequence joins TRBV18 and TRBJ1-2; a possible D gene is TRBD1 (5 bases). In germline, CDR1 is KGHSH, CDR2 LQKENI. Trimming cost V 2 bases and J 4 bases, with 14 bases left between them. The CDR3 loop spans 15 amino acids. The CDR3, as DNA: TGTGCCAGCTCACCAGAGGGGCACAGGCCCTATGGCTACACCTTC. Translation: CASSPEGHRPYGYTF. Using reference TRBV18 and TRBJ1-2 for the parts outside the CDR3, the full variable domain is NAGVMQNPRHLVRRRGQEARLRCSPMKGHSHVYWYRQLPEEGLKFMVYLQKENIIDESGMPKERFSAEFPKEGPSILRIQQVVRGDSAAYFCASSPEGHRPYGYTFGSGTRLTVV.

The chain combines TRBV7-9 with TRBJ2-5; the match to TRBD2 covers 10 bases. V dropped 10 bases and J dropped 4; count of bases not matched to a gene: 9. CDR1 SEHNR and CDR2 FQNEAQ come from the germline V gene (reference sequence). The CDR3 extends over 14 amino acids. CDR3 sequence: CATSAGGPVETQYF. CDR3 nucleotides: TGTGCCACCTCAGCGGGAGGGCCGGTAGAGACCCAGTACTTC.

This chain joins TRBV18 and TRBJ1-6; D is uncertain. CDR1 and CDR2 from the germline V gene are KGHSH and LQKENI. With 0 bases removed from V and 12 bases from J, the gap between germline ends came to 18 bases. The CDR3 is 16 residues long. The CDR3 loop is CASSPPGPVGLEPLHF. CDR3 sequence (DNA): TGTGCCAGCTCACCACCGGGCCCGGTTGGCCTAGAACCCCTCCACTTT.

This clone was seen once. CDR3 sequence reads: CASSINRGSSDTQYF. CDR3 bases: TGTGCCAGTAGTATAAACAGGGGGTCATCAGATACGCAGTATTTT. The rearrangement uses TRBV19 and TRBJ2-3; 8 positions agree with TRBD1. Germline V gene lookup returns CDR1 LNHDA and CDR2 SQIVND (reference sequence). Losses at the gene ends were 2 bases for V and 4 bases for J; bases not matched to a gene: 5. The CDR3 totals 15 residues. The full variable domain, with the rest looked up from reference TRBV19 and TRBJ2-3, is DGGITQSPKYLFRKEGQNVTLSCEQNLNHDAMYWYRQDPGQGLRLIYYSQIVNDFQKGDIAEGYSVSREKKESFPLTVTSAQKNPTAFYLCASSINRGSSDTQYFGPGTRLTVL.

This rearrangement joins TRBV7-9 to TRBJ1-6; D perhaps matches TRBD1 (6 bases). The CDR3 covers 16 residues. Germline CDR1 is SEHNR and CDR2 is FQNEAQ (reference sequence). Trimming shortened V by 1 base and J by 7 bases, and 14 bases separated the two germline ends. The CDR3 here is CASSLGGTTVNSPLHF. The CDR3 bases are TGTGCCAGCAGCTTAGGCGGGACAACCGTGAATTCACCCCTCCACTTT.

The chain is built from TRBV7-8 and TRBJ2-1; D uncertain. The CDR3 is 14 amino acids. Trimming took off 1 base at V and 8 bases at J, with 12 bases between the two ends. Germline CDR1 reads SGHVS; CDR2 reads FQNEAQ. Here the CDR3 DNA reads TGTGCCAGCAGCTTAGTGACCTATACGCATGAGCAGTTCTTC. As protein: CASSLVTYTHEQFF.

This clone has just one count. The rearrangement uses TRBV19 and TRBJ1-1; 8 bases are a match to TRBD1. This CDR3 comprises 15 residues. CDR1 and CDR2 from the germline V gene are LNHDA and SQIVND (reference sequence). Unmatched junction bases numbered 7, after V lost 3 bases and J lost 4 bases. Here the CDR3 DNA reads TGTGCCAGTAGTATGACAGGGGACGGGTTCACTGAAGCTTTCTTT. Encoded protein: CASSMTGDGFTEAFF.

The genes are TRBV5-4 and TRBJ2-7; D perhaps matches TRBD2 (6 bases). Per germline, CDR1 SGHNT and CDR2 YYREEE (reference sequence). The germline V and J ends were trimmed by 4 bases and 3 bases, with 17 bases remaining between them. The CDR3 spans 15 residues. Here the CDR3 DNA reads TGTGCCAGCAGCCAGAGGAGGGAAGGGGTCTACGAGCAGTACTTC. This encodes CASSQRREGVYEQYF.

The CDR3 loop reads CASSEGPTGNTIYF. CDR3 coding DNA: TGCGCCAGCAGCGAGGGCCCGACTGGAAACACCATATATTTT. V is TRBV5-1 and J is TRBJ1-3; D unclear. Germline V gene data show CDR1 as SGHRS and CDR2 as YFSETQ. This CDR3 spans 14 amino acids. V gave up 4 bases and J gave up 2 bases, with 10 bases separating them.

The chain employs TRBV5-1 and TRBJ2-7, with TRBD2 as a possible D gene (6 bases). Germline loops: CDR1 SGHRS, CDR2 YFSETQ. This CDR3 comprises 13 residues. V was clipped by 3 bases and J by 5 bases, with 12 bases between them. As DNA, the CDR3 is TGCGCCAGCAGCTCTTCGGGGGTCCACGAGCAGTACTTC. The encoded protein is CASSSSGVHEQYF.

V and J are TRBV14 and TRBJ1-2, with 10 bases fitting TRBD1. This CDR3 region has 15 residues. Germline V gene sequence: CDR1 SGHDN, CDR2 FVKESK. V gave up 1 base and J gave up 7 bases; unmatched junction bases: 6. The CDR3 bases are TGTGCCAGCAGCCAAGTCGGGACAGGGGAGCGTGGCTACACCTTC. Translated, it gives CASSQVGTGERGYTF.

In its sample, this clone was seen once. This CDR3 reads CAISERPLGEAFF. The CDR3 DNA sequence: TGTGCCATCAGTGAGAGGCCCCTAGGCGAAGCTTTCTTT. The chain is built from TRBV10-3 and TRBJ1-1; D gene uncertain. This CDR3 has 13 residues. V was cut by 2 bases and J by 8 bases, with 12 bases left in between. Germline lookup yields CDR1 ENHRY and CDR2 SYGVKD.

This clone was counted once. The junction and the germline gene differ at one end; a read error may be behind it. The V call is TRBV7-7, the J call TRBJ2-5; 12 bases agree with TRBD2. There are 16 residues in the CDR3. Germline loops: CDR1 SSHAT, CDR2 FNYEAQ (reference sequence). CDR3 in amino acids: CASSPGLAGLQETQYF. In nucleotides, the CDR3 is TGTGCTAGCAGCCCAGGACTAGCGGGGCTCCAAGAGACCCAGTACTTC.

Only a few counts were recorded for this clone. The rearrangement joins TRBV6-5 to TRBJ1-2; 9 bases map to TRBD1. The CDR3 sequence is 14 residues long. Germline V gene sequence: CDR1 MNHEY, CDR2 SVGAGI. Trimming at V came to 0 bases and at J to 4 bases, leaving 0 bases not matched to a gene. The DNA of the CDR3 is TGTGCCAGCAGTTACTCGACAGGGGGCTATGGCTACACCTTC. Its protein is CASSYSTGGYGYTF.

The chain joins TRBV7-6 to TRBJ2-3, with 11 bases identical to TRBD2. This CDR3 comprises 19 residues. CDR1 is SGHVS, CDR2 FNYEAQ, per germline. With 4 bases clipped from V and 4 bases from J, the junction kept 16 bases outside the gene matches. The CDR3 coding sequence is TGTGCCAGCAGCTCAACCCTCACTAGCGGGAGCCACGGGGCAGATACGCAGTATTTT. It codes for CASSSTLTSGSHGADTQYF.

The CDR3 region has the DNA TGTGCCAGCAGTTTATCCCCGGGAGGGAGGACTGAAGCTTTCTTT. This sequence encodes CASSLSPGGRTEAFF. This chain links TRBV27 with TRBJ1-1; D is unresolved. This CDR3 region has 15 residues. V lost 0 bases, J lost 5 bases, and 13 bases lay in between. The V gene's germline CDR1 is MNHEY and CDR2 SMNVEV (reference sequence).

The genes are TRBV6-5 and TRBJ1-5; the match to TRBD1 covers 9 bases. V trimming: 5 bases; J trimming: 1 base; junction bases outside the gene matches: 3. The CDR3 totals 15 residues. CDR1 is MNHEY and CDR2 is SVGAGI in the germline V gene. Written as DNA, the CDR3 is TGTGCCAGCAGTCGGACAGGGGAAAGCAATCAGCCCCAGCATTTT. It yields the protein CASSRTGESNQPQHF.